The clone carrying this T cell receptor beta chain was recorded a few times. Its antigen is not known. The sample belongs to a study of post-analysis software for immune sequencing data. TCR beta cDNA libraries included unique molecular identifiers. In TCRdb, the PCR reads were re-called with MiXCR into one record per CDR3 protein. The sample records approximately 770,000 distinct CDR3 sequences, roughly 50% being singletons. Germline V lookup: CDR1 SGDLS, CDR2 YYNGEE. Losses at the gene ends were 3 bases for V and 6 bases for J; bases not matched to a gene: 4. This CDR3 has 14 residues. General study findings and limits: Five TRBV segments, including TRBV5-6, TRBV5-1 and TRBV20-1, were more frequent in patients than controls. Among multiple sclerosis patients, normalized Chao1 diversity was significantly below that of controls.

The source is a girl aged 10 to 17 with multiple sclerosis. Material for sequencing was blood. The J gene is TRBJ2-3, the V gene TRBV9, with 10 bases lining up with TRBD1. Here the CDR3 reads CASSADRGMDTQYF. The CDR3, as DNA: TGTGCCAGCAGCGCGGACAGGGGGATGGATACGCAGTATTTT.